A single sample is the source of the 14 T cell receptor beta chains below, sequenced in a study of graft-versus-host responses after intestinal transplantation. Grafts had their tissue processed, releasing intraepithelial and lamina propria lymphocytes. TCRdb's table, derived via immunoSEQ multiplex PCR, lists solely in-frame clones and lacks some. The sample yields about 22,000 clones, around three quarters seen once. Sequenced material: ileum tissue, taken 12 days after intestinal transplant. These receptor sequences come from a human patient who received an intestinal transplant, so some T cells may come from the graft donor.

The CDR3 DNA is TGTGCCAGCAGTTTATACGGGGGGGACTACGAGCAGTACTTC. Its translation: CASSLYGGDYEQYF. The chain carries TRBV27 and TRBJ2-7; 8 bases map to TRBD2. The CDR3 is 14 amino acids. J gave up 3 bases and V 1 base, and 2 bases lay outside the gene matches. Germline-derived CDR1 and CDR2 are MNHEY and SMNVEV (reference sequence).

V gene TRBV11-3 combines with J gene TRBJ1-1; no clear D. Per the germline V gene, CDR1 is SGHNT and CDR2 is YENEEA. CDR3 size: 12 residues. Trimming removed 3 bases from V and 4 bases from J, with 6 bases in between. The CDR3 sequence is CASSLRGTEAFF. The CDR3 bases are TGTGCCAGCAGCTTGCGGGGCACTGAAGCTTTCTTT.

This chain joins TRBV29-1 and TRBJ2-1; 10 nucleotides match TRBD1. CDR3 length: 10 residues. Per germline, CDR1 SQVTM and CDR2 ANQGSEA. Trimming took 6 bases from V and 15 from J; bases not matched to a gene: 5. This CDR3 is CSVGGQGRFF. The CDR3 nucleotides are TGCAGCGTGGGGGGACAGGGGCGGTTCTTC.

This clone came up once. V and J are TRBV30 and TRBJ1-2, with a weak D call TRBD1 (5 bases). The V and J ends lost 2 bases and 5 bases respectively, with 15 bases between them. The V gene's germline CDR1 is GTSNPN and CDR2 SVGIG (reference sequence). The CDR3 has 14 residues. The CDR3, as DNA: TGTGCCTGGAGTTCCTTCCAGGGCTCTTATGGCTACACCTTC. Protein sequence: CAWSSFQGSYGYTF.

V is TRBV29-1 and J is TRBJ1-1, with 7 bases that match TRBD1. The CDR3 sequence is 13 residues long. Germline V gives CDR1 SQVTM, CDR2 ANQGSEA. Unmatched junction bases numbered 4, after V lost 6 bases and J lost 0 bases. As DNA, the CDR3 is TGCAGCGTGAGACAGGGAGTGAACACTGAAGCTTTCTTT. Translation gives CSVRQGVNTEAFF.

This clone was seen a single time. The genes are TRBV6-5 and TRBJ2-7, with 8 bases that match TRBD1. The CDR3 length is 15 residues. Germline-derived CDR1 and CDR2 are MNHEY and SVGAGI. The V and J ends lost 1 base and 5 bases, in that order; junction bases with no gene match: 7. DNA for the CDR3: TGTGCCAGCAGTTACTGGCCAGGGGGCATGAACGAGCAGTACTTC. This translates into CASSYWPGGMNEQYF.

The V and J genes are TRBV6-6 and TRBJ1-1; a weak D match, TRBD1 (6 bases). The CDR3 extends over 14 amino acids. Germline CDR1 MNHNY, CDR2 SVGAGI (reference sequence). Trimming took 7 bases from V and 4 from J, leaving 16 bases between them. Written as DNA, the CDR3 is TGTGCCAGCACTCGAACCAGGGGCGGCACTGAAGCTTTCTTT. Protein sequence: CASTRTRGGTEAFF.

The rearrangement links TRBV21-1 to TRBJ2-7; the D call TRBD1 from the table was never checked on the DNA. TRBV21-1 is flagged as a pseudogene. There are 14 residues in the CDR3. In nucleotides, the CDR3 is TGTGCCAGCAGCAAGGAATACAGTCCCTACGAGCAGTACTTC. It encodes CASSKEYSPYEQYF.

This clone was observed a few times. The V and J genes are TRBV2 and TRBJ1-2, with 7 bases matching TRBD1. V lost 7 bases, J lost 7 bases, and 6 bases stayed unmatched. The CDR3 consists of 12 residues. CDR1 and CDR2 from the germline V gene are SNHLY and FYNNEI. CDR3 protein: CASIEGAAGYTF. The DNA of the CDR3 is TGTGCCAGCATTGAGGGGGCGGCTGGCTACACCTTC. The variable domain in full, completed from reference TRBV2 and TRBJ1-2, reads EPEVTQTPSHQVTQMGQEVILRCVPISNHLYFYWYRQILGQKVEFLVSFYNNEISEKSEIFDDQFSVERPDGSNFTLKIRSTKLEDSAMYFCASIEGAAGYTFGSGTRLTVV.

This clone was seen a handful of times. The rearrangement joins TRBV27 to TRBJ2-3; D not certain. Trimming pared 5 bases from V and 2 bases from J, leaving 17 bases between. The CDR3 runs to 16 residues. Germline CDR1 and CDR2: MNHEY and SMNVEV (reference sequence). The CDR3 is CASSPYLTRLTDTQYF. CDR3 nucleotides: TGTGCCAGCAGTCCTTATCTAACCAGGCTCACAGATACGCAGTATTTT.

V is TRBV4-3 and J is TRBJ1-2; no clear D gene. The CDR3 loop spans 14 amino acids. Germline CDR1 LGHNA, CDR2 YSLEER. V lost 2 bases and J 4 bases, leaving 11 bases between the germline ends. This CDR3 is CASSQPGIGYGYTF. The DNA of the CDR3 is TGCGCCAGCAGCCAACCCGGGATCGGCTATGGCTACACCTTC.

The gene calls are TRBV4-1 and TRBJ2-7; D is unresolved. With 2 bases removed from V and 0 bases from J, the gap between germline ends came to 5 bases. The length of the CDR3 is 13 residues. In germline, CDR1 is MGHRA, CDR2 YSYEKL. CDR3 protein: CASSQQISYEQYF. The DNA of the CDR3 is TGCGCCAGCAGCCAACAAATCTCCTACGAGCAGTACTTC.

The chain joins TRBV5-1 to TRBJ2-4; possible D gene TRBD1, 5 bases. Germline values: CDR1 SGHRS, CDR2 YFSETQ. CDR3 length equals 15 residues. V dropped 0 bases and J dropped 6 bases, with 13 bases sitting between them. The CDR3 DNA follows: TGCGCCAGCAGCTTGGCCGAGCAGGGTGGAAACATTCAGTACTTC. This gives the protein CASSLAEQGGNIQYF.

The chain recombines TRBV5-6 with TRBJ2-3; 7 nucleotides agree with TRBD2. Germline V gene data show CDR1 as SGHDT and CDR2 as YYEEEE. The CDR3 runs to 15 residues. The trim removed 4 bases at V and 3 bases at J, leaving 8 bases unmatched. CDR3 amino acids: CASSAGTMGTDTQYF. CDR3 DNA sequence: TGTGCCAGCAGCGCCGGGACTATGGGGACAGATACGCAGTATTTT.